This is a list of T cell receptor beta chains from one sample in a study of T cell responses to AZD1222 COVID-19 vaccine. TCRdb's table, derived via immunoSEQ multiplex PCR, lists solely in-frame clones and lacks some. In the table there are approximately 120,000 clones, roughly nine tenths of which are singletons. The specimen comprised peripheral blood, sampled on day 0 of AZD1222 vaccination. The receptors come from an adult in good health. The CDR3 runs from the conserved cysteine through the conserved F or W. The D gene is left open where the match is weak. Some rows mark clone size as missing; the rest say once, few, many or name a class of expanded clone.

j_call: TRBJ2-2; d_call: .; v_call: TRBV7-2; clone_size: .; cdr3_aa: CASSPRDRRTGELFF; cdr3_nt: TGTGCCAGCAGCCCGAGGGACCGGCGGACCGGGGAGCTGTTTTTT
j_call: TRBJ1-1; d_call: .; v_call: TRBV11-2; clone_size: .; cdr3_aa: CASSLGWGATEAFF; cdr3_nt: TGTGCCAGCAGCTTAGGGTGGGGGGCCACTGAAGCTTTCTTT
j_call: TRBJ1-3; d_call: .; v_call: TRBV5-1; clone_size: .; cdr3_aa: CASRVQPGNTIYF; cdr3_nt: TGCGCCAGCAGAGTACAACCTGGAAACACCATATATTTT
j_call: TRBJ2-7; d_call: .; v_call: TRBV28; clone_size: .; cdr3_aa: CASTPRTNEQYF; cdr3_nt: TGTGCCAGCACACCTAGAACCAACGAGCAGTACTTC
j_call: TRBJ2-7; d_call: .; v_call: TRBV3-1/TRBV3-2; clone_size: .; cdr3_aa: CASSLAGGLYEQYF; cdr3_nt: TGTGCCAGCAGCCTGGCCGGCGGGCTATACGAGCAGTACTTC
j_call: TRBJ2-6; d_call: TRBD1; v_call: TRBV30; clone_size: .; cdr3_aa: CAWSSDRDRGPGANVLTF; cdr3_nt: TGTGCCTGGAGTTCGGACCGGGACAGGGGGCCTGGGGCCAACGTCCTGACTTTC
j_call: TRBJ1-4; d_call: TRBD1; v_call: TRBV7-6; clone_size: .; cdr3_aa: CASSLGQPTNEKLFF; cdr3_nt: TGTGCCAGCAGCTTGGGACAGCCAACTAATGAAAAACTGTTTTTT
j_call: TRBJ1-2; d_call: .; v_call: TRBV2; clone_size: .; cdr3_aa: CASGTATNYGYTF; cdr3_nt: TGTGCCAGTGGGACGGCTACTAACTATGGCTACACCTTC
j_call: TRBJ1-2; d_call: TRBD1; v_call: TRBV6-1; clone_size: .; cdr3_aa: CASSWVVQGNYGYTF; cdr3_nt: TGTGCCAGCAGCTGGGTGGTACAGGGGAACTATGGCTACACCTTC
j_call: TRBJ1-5; d_call: .; v_call: TRBV6-2/TRBV6-3; clone_size: .; cdr3_aa: CASSYARTQPQHF; cdr3_nt: TGTGCCAGCAGTTACGCCCGGACTCAGCCCCAGCATTTT
j_call: TRBJ2-7; d_call: TRBD1; v_call: TRBV19; clone_size: .; cdr3_aa: CATGQGYEQYF; cdr3_nt: TGTGCCACTGGACAGGGCTACGAGCAGTACTTC
j_call: TRBJ1-3; d_call: .; v_call: TRBV4-2; clone_size: .; cdr3_aa: CASSQVALSSLDF; cdr3_nt: TGTGCCAGCAGCCAAGTAGCATTGTCCAGCCTCGATTTT
j_call: TRBJ1-2; d_call: .; v_call: TRBV29-1; clone_size: .; cdr3_aa: CSVGQPGGYTF; cdr3_nt: TGCAGCGTTGGCCAGCCCGGAGGCTACACCTTC
j_call: TRBJ2-5; d_call: TRBD1; v_call: TRBV11-2; clone_size: .; cdr3_aa: CASSPIGGGETQYF; cdr3_nt: TGTGCCAGCAGCCCCATAGGGGGCGGGGAGACCCAGTACTTC
j_call: TRBJ1-2; d_call: .; v_call: TRBV5-1; clone_size: .; cdr3_aa: CASSLGGGTNYGYTF; cdr3_nt: TGCGCCAGCAGCTTGGGTGGAGGGACTAACTATGGCTACACCTTC
j_call: TRBJ2-4; d_call: .; v_call: TRBV5-4; clone_size: .; cdr3_aa: CASSLGANQYF; cdr3_nt: TGTGCCAGCAGCTTGGGGGCTAACCAGTACTTC
j_call: TRBJ2-1; d_call: TRBD2; v_call: TRBV4-2; clone_size: .; cdr3_aa: CASSQSSGVPSSYNEQFF; cdr3_nt: TGTGCCAGCAGCCAATCTAGCGGGGTGCCTAGCTCCTACAATGAGCAGTTCTTC
j_call: TRBJ1-4; d_call: .; v_call: TRBV30; clone_size: .; cdr3_aa: CAWSTMHHLEKLFF; cdr3_nt: TGTGCCTGGAGTACGATGCATCACCTTGAAAAACTGTTTTTT
j_call: TRBJ1-1; d_call: .; v_call: TRBV7-2; clone_size: .; cdr3_aa: CASSYRATEAFF; cdr3_nt: TGTGCCAGCAGCTACAGGGCCACTGAAGCTTTCTTT
j_call: TRBJ1-5; d_call: .; v_call: TRBV4-3; clone_size: .; cdr3_aa: CASSQEWGLNQPQHF; cdr3_nt: TGCGCCAGCAGCCAAGAGTGGGGCCTCAATCAGCCCCAGCATTTT
j_call: TRBJ2-5; d_call: TRBD2; v_call: TRBV7-3; clone_size: .; cdr3_aa: CASSLSSGGPEETQYF; cdr3_nt: TGTGCCAGCAGCTTAAGTAGCGGGGGGCCCGAAGAGACCCAGTACTTC
j_call: TRBJ1-5; d_call: TRBD1; v_call: TRBV28; clone_size: .; cdr3_aa: CASSFPGQGSRPQHF; cdr3_nt: TGTGCCAGCAGTTTTCCGGGACAGGGTTCTCGGCCCCAGCATTTT
j_call: TRBJ2-7; d_call: .; v_call: TRBV5-4; clone_size: .; cdr3_aa: CASSYNPGQGYEQYF; cdr3_nt: TGTGCCAGCAGCTACAACCCGGGACAAGGCTACGAGCAGTACTTC
j_call: TRBJ1-2; d_call: .; v_call: TRBV9; clone_size: once; cdr3_aa: CASTDFTGYGYTF; cdr3_nt: TGTGCCAGCACTGACTTCACGGGCTATGGCTACACCTTC
j_call: TRBJ2-2; d_call: TRBD1; v_call: TRBV7-3; clone_size: .; cdr3_aa: CASSLASGQGMFF; cdr3_nt: TGTGCCAGCAGCTTAGCATCTGGACAGGGGATGTTTTTT
j_call: TRBJ2-7; d_call: TRBD1; v_call: TRBV4-3; clone_size: .; cdr3_aa: CASSQGRQGVYEQYF; cdr3_nt: TGCGCCAGCAGCCAAGGTCGTCAGGGGGTCTACGAGCAGTACTTC
j_call: TRBJ2-7; d_call: TRBD1; v_call: TRBV19; clone_size: .; cdr3_aa: CASSKTGTGGSGQYF; cdr3_nt: TGTGCCAGTAGTAAAACCGGGACAGGGGGCTCGGGGCAGTACTTC
j_call: TRBJ1-2; d_call: .; v_call: TRBV5-6; clone_size: few; cdr3_aa: CASSLIISTASNYGYTF; cdr3_nt: TGTGCCAGCAGCTTGATTATCTCGACAGCCTCTAACTATGGCTACACCTTC
j_call: TRBJ2-2; d_call: TRBD2; v_call: TRBV6-4; clone_size: .; cdr3_aa: CASSDTGGAGELFF; cdr3_nt: TGTGCCAGCAGTGATACCGGGGGGGCCGGGGAGCTGTTTTTT
j_call: TRBJ2-2; d_call: TRBD1; v_call: TRBV28; clone_size: .; cdr3_aa: CASSPRTGTGELFF; cdr3_nt: TGTGCCAGCAGTCCTCGGACAGGGACCGGGGAGCTGTTTTTT
j_call: TRBJ2-4; d_call: .; v_call: TRBV7-2; clone_size: .; cdr3_aa: CASSPRPNSLTKNIQYF; cdr3_nt: TGTGCCAGCAGCCCGCGGCCCAACAGTCTAACCAAAAACATTCAGTACTTC
j_call: TRBJ1-1; d_call: TRBD1; v_call: TRBV5-4; clone_size: .; cdr3_aa: CASSPGTGFHEAFF; cdr3_nt: TGTGCCAGCAGCCCCGGGACAGGATTTCATGAAGCTTTCTTT
j_call: TRBJ1-2; d_call: .; v_call: TRBV11-2; clone_size: .; cdr3_aa: CASSLVSGTSYGYTF; cdr3_nt: TGTGCCAGCAGCTTAGTTTCAGGGACATCCTATGGCTACACCTTC
j_call: TRBJ1-4; d_call: TRBD1; v_call: TRBV2; clone_size: .; cdr3_aa: CASSRRDSPTNEKLFF; cdr3_nt: TGTGCCAGCAGCAGGAGGGACAGCCCAACTAATGAAAAACTGTTTTTT
j_call: TRBJ2-2; d_call: .; v_call: TRBV9; clone_size: few; cdr3_aa: CASSVVAGTSNTGELFF; cdr3_nt: TGTGCCAGCAGCGTAGTCGCCGGGACATCGAACACCGGGGAGCTGTTTTTT
j_call: TRBJ1-2; d_call: TRBD1; v_call: TRBV10-3; clone_size: .; cdr3_aa: CAISDIGQAEGLKYGYTF; cdr3_nt: TGTGCCATCAGTGATATTGGACAGGCGGAGGGGCTAAAATATGGCTACACCTTC
j_call: TRBJ1-2; d_call: .; v_call: TRBV4-1; clone_size: .; cdr3_aa: CASSQDNGNYGYTF; cdr3_nt: TGCGCCAGCAGCCAAGATAACGGAAACTATGGCTACACCTTC
j_call: TRBJ1-1; d_call: TRBD1; v_call: TRBV28; clone_size: .; cdr3_aa: CASSSPGAGGPMNTEAFF; cdr3_nt: TGTGCCAGCAGTTCGCCAGGGGCAGGGGGACCGATGAACACTGAAGCTTTCTTT
j_call: TRBJ1-5; d_call: .; v_call: TRBV19; clone_size: .; cdr3_aa: CASSMGDTWAGPQHF; cdr3_nt: TGTGCCAGTAGTATGGGGGACACCTGGGCGGGGCCCCAGCATTTT
j_call: TRBJ1-2; d_call: TRBD1; v_call: TRBV29-1; clone_size: .; cdr3_aa: CSVEYEGVGTGGRMNYGYTF; cdr3_nt: TGCAGCGTTGAATACGAAGGCGTGGGCACAGGGGGGAGGATGAACTATGGCTACACCTTC
j_call: TRBJ1-6; d_call: .; v_call: TRBV19; clone_size: .; cdr3_aa: CASTETGPNSPLHF; cdr3_nt: TGTGCCAGTACCGAAACAGGCCCTAATTCACCCCTCCACTTT
j_call: TRBJ1-2; d_call: TRBD1; v_call: TRBV4-1; clone_size: .; cdr3_aa: CASSQEGGRGYGYTF; cdr3_nt: TGCGCCAGCAGCCAGGAAGGCGGCAGGGGGTATGGCTACACCTTC
j_call: TRBJ1-1; d_call: .; v_call: TRBV4-3; clone_size: .; cdr3_aa: CASSQDPGPGTEAFF; cdr3_nt: TGCGCCAGCAGCCAAGATCCTGGGCCTGGGACTGAAGCTTTCTTT
j_call: TRBJ1-4; d_call: TRBD1; v_call: TRBV4-3; clone_size: .; cdr3_aa: CASSQTPPGTGVGTNEKLFF; cdr3_nt: TGCGCCAGCAGCCAAACCCCACCCGGGACAGGAGTCGGAACTAATGAAAAACTGTTTTTT
j_call: TRBJ2-7; d_call: .; v_call: TRBV11-2; clone_size: .; cdr3_aa: CASSLRQGHPYEQYF; cdr3_nt: TGTGCCAGCAGCTTAAGGCAGGGGCACCCCTACGAGCAGTACTTC
j_call: TRBJ1-1; d_call: TRBD1; v_call: TRBV5-6; clone_size: .; cdr3_aa: CASSGGGLDTEAFF; cdr3_nt: TGTGCCAGCAGCGGAGGGGGCCTCGACACTGAAGCTTTCTTT
j_call: TRBJ1-6; d_call: TRBD1; v_call: TRBV6-2/TRBV6-3; clone_size: .; cdr3_aa: CASSYQQGNSPLHF; cdr3_nt: TGTGCCAGCAGTTACCAACAGGGGAATTCACCCCTCCACTTT
j_call: TRBJ2-7; d_call: .; v_call: TRBV5-5; clone_size: once; cdr3_aa: CASNQGGTPSYEQYF; cdr3_nt: TGTGCCAGCAACCAGGGGGGGACCCCTTCCTACGAGCAGTACTTC
j_call: TRBJ2-3; d_call: .; v_call: TRBV29-1; clone_size: .; cdr3_aa: CSVASPVSTDTQYF; cdr3_nt: TGCAGCGTTGCTTCCCCAGTAAGCACAGATACGCAGTATTTT
j_call: TRBJ2-7; d_call: .; v_call: TRBV30; clone_size: .; cdr3_aa: CAWSHTGVYEQYF; cdr3_nt: TGTGCCTGGAGTCACACGGGAGTCTACGAGCAGTACTTC
j_call: TRBJ1-6; d_call: TRBD1; v_call: TRBV6-2/TRBV6-3; clone_size: medium-sized; cdr3_aa: CASSATGENSPLHF; cdr3_nt: TGTGCCAGCAGTGCGACAGGGGAGAATTCACCCCTCCACTTT
j_call: TRBJ1-5; d_call: .; v_call: TRBV7-9; clone_size: once; cdr3_aa: CASSADRGQPQHF; cdr3_nt: TGTGCCAGCAGCGCCGACAGAGGGCAGCCCCAGCATTTT
j_call: TRBJ1-4; d_call: .; v_call: TRBV4-1; clone_size: .; cdr3_aa: CASSQVVPRANEKLFF; cdr3_nt: TGCGCCAGCAGCCAAGTCGTCCCCAGGGCTAATGAAAAACTGTTTTTT
j_call: TRBJ2-7; d_call: .; v_call: TRBV7-2; clone_size: .; cdr3_aa: CASSSQGDEQYF; cdr3_nt: TGTGCCAGCAGCTCACAGGGCGACGAGCAGTACTTC
j_call: TRBJ1-3; d_call: TRBD1; v_call: TRBV18; clone_size: .; cdr3_aa: CASSPAQGAGGNTIYF; cdr3_nt: TGTGCCAGCTCACCAGCCCAGGGGGCCGGTGGAAACACCATATATTTT
j_call: TRBJ1-2; d_call: .; v_call: TRBV29-1; clone_size: .; cdr3_aa: CSVELDPPNYGYTF; cdr3_nt: TGCAGCGTTGAACTGGATCCCCCTAACTATGGCTACACCTTC
j_call: TRBJ1-1; d_call: TRBD1; v_call: TRBV7-4; clone_size: .; cdr3_aa: CASRSTRTGPTFTEAFF; cdr3_nt: TGTGCCAGCAGGTCAACTCGGACAGGGCCCACCTTTACTGAAGCTTTCTTT